This T cell receptor (beta chain) was captured by sequencing in a study of T-cell reconstitution after alpha-beta-depleted transplantation in children. This clonotype was recorded many times. Its target is not known. Germline V gives CDR1 MDHEN, CDR2 SYDVKM. Germline trimming cut 3 bases from V and 0 bases from J; bases unmatched to any gene: 17. The CDR3 contains 20 residues. Findings and caveats of the study: The main origin of T-cell counts and diversity one year after transplant was newly produced T cells.

TCRbeta library preparation incorporated unique molecular identifiers. In TCRdb, the PCR reads were re-called with MiXCR into one record per CDR3 protein. Seen here are about 300,000 distinct CDR3 sequences, around 10% observed once, and the top ten hold around 7.5%. The TCR sequence derives from a boy younger than two with acute myeloid leukemia, due to receive a stem cell transplant. Material: PBMCs, obtained before TCRalphabeta/CD19-depleted stem cell transplant. V is TRBV28 and J is TRBJ2-1, with 7 bases lining up with TRBD2. CDR3 protein: CASSLSSLREGPSSYNEQFF. CDR3 bases: TGTGCCAGCAGTTTGTCTAGCTTGAGGGAGGGTCCTAGCTCCTACAATGAGCAGTTCTTC.